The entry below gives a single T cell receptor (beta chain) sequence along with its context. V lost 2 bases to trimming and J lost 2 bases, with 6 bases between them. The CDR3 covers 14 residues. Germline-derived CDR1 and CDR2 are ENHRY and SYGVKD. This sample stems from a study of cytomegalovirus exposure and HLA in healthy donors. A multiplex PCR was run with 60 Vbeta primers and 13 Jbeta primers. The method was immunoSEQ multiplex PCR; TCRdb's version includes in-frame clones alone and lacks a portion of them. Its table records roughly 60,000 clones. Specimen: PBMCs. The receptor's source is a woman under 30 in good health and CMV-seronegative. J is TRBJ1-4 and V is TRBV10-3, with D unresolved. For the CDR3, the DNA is TGTGCCATCAGTGAGGCGGGGACTAATGAAAAACTGTTTTTT. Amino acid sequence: CAISEAGTNEKLFF.